This passage covers 27 T cell receptor beta chains from one sample sequenced in a study of shared clonotypes between healthy human individuals. Sequenced by immunoSEQ multiplex PCR; TCRdb stores in-frame clones only, minus some. Of roughly 1.4 million clones listed, just under 99% are singletons. Sequencing was done on a sample of naive CD4+ T cells sorted from blood. Subset here: CD45RA+ positively selected. The receptors stem from a man aged 25-45 years in good health.

V gene TRBV27 combines with J gene TRBJ2-7, with 7 bases fitting TRBD2. Germline trimming cut 3 bases from V and 2 bases from J; bases unmatched to any gene: 13. The CDR3 is 17 amino acids. Germline V gene lookup returns CDR1 MNHEY and CDR2 SMNVEV (reference sequence). The CDR3 reads CASSLPRGAGNPYEQYF. The CDR3 region has the DNA TGTGCCAGCAGTTTGCCTCGAGGAGCGGGGAATCCCTACGAGCAGTACTTC.

The rearrangement uses TRBV5-1 and TRBJ2-5; 9 positions match TRBD1. V shed 4 bases and J 5 bases; nucleotides not matched to a gene: 9. In germline, CDR1 is SGHRS, CDR2 YFSETQ. The CDR3 is 15 amino acids. DNA for the CDR3: TGCGCCAGCAGCCTCCTAGGACAGGGGATCGAGACCCAGTACTTC. As protein: CASSLLGQGIETQYF.

Regarding this clone: The same CDR3 is also encoded by other DNA sequences in this sample. The chain employs TRBV28 and TRBJ2-1; the D gene is possibly TRBD1 (5 bases). Trimming shortened V by 5 bases and J by 8 bases, and 10 bases separated the two germline ends. From germline, CDR1 is MDHEN and CDR2 SYDVKM. The CDR3 has 12 amino acids. The CDR3 here is CASSRLGDEQFF. In DNA, the CDR3 is TGTGCCAGCAGTCGGCTAGGGGATGAGCAGTTCTTC. The variable domain in full, completed from reference TRBV28 and TRBJ2-1, reads DVKVTQSSRYLVKRTGEKVFLECVQDMDHENMFWYRQDPGLGLRLIYFSYDVKMKEKGDIPEGYSVSREKKERFSLILESASTNQTSMYLCASSRLGDEQFFGPGTRLTVL.

V usage is TRBV5-1 and J usage is TRBJ1-2; no definite D call. V lost 4 bases and J lost 5, with 18 bases in between. The germline CDR1 and CDR2 sequences are SGHRS and YFSETQ. The CDR3 sequence is 15 residues long. CDR3 residues: CASSLPTPDYYGYTF. The CDR3 DNA reads TGCGCCAGCAGCCTTCCCACTCCCGACTATTATGGCTACACCTTC.

This rearrangement joins TRBV2 to TRBJ2-5, with D perhaps matching TRBD1 (6 bases). CDR1 and CDR2 (germline): SNHLY, FYNNEI. The V end was cut by 8 bases, the J end by 4 bases, with 11 bases between. CDR3 length equals 12 residues. The CDR3 reads CASLTGGETQYF. The CDR3 DNA reads as TGTGCCAGCCTGACAGGTGGAGAGACCCAGTACTTC.

This clone has just one count. The same CDR3 also results from other DNA sequences found in this sample. The chain is built from TRBV29-1 and TRBJ2-7, with D unclear. Per germline, CDR1 SQVTM and CDR2 ANQGSEA. Trimming removed 4 bases from V and 2 bases from J, with 9 bases in between. The CDR3 has 12 amino acids. The CDR3 DNA reads TGCAGCGTTGCAGGACGTGCCTACGAGCAGTACTTC. This translates into CSVAGRAYEQYF.

The V call is TRBV4-2, the J call TRBJ2-7; 10 bases are shared with TRBD2. V lost 4 bases to trimming and J lost 2 bases; unmatched junction nucleotides: 11. CDR3 length: 17 amino acids. The V gene's germline CDR1 is LGHNA and CDR2 YNFKEQ. CDR3: CASSPAQTSGLTYEQYF. The CDR3, as DNA: TGTGCCAGCAGCCCCGCGCAGACTAGCGGGCTAACCTACGAGCAGTACTTC.

This chain links TRBV18 with TRBJ2-6; 10 positions match TRBD2. Germline V gene data show CDR1 as KGHSH and CDR2 as LQKENI. The V and J ends lost 3 bases and 0 bases, in that order; junction bases with no gene match: 11. The CDR3 length is 20 residues. The CDR3 here is CASSPVRLAGDFSGANVLTF. In nucleotides, the CDR3 is TGTGCCAGCTCACCCGTCAGACTAGCGGGTGATTTCTCTGGGGCCAACGTCCTGACTTTC.

This chain connects TRBV25-1 to TRBJ2-7, with TRBD1 matching over 8 bases. V lost 4 bases, J lost 3 bases, and 5 bases stayed unmatched. The CDR3 runs 14 residues. Germline V gene sequence: CDR1 MGHDK, CDR2 SYGVNS. CDR3 DNA sequence: TGTGCCAGCAGTGTGACAGGGGTGAGCTACGAGCAGTACTTC. It yields the protein CASSVTGVSYEQYF.

V is TRBV19 and J is TRBJ2-5; 7 bases agree with TRBD2. This CDR3 is built from 15 residues. Germline V CDR1 and CDR2: LNHDA, SQIVND (reference sequence). The J segment lost 4 bases and the V segment lost 1 base, leaving 6 bases of the junction unmatched. CDR3 in DNA: TGTGCCAGTAGTATAGGGGCGGGAGCCCCAGAGACCCAGTACTTC. Translated: CASSIGAGAPETQYF.

J is TRBJ2-2 and V is TRBV6-5; 12 bases line up with TRBD1. Germline CDR1 and CDR2: MNHEY and SVGAGI. J gave up 10 bases and V 6 bases, and 9 bases lay outside the gene matches. The CDR3 sequence is 15 residues long. Here the CDR3 DNA reads TGTGCCAGCAGACAACCGGGACAGGGGGCAGTGGAGCTGTTTTTT. Translating gives CASRQPGQGAVELFF.

The genes are TRBV7-3 and TRBJ2-1, with D possibly matching TRBD2 (5 bases). V was trimmed by 0 bases and J by 4 bases, leaving 19 bases between them. The germline gives CDR1 SGHTA, CDR2 FQGTGA. This CDR3 contains 18 residues. CDR3 nucleotide sequence: TGTGCCAGCAGCTTAACTTCCCCGGGTAGCGCCAATTACAATGAGCAGTTCTTC. It specifies CASSLTSPGSANYNEQFF.

A single count supports this clone. This CDR3 is also generated by other DNA sequences in the sample. This sequence joins TRBV14 and TRBJ1-5; D is uncertain. V gave up 0 bases and J gave up 7 bases, with 7 bases separating them. The CDR3 covers 13 residues. The germline V gene encodes CDR1 SGHDN and CDR2 FVKESK. The chain's CDR3 is CASSQDLYQPQHF. The CDR3 nucleotides are TGTGCCAGCAGCCAAGATTTATACCAGCCCCAGCATTTT.

This chain joins TRBV5-1 and TRBJ1-1, with a tentative D call TRBD1 (6 bases). Germline V gene lookup returns CDR1 SGHRS and CDR2 YFSETQ. V lost 2 bases and J 9 bases, leaving 14 bases between the germline ends. The length of the CDR3 is 13 residues. The CDR3, as DNA: TGCGCCAGCAGCTTCGAACAGCAGGGGAAAGCTTTCTTT. Its protein is CASSFEQQGKAFF.

The genes are TRBV10-2 and TRBJ2-7; D could derive from TRBD1 or TRBD2 (6 bases each). The germline CDR1 and CDR2 sequences are WSHSY and SAAADI. The V end lost 6 bases, the J end lost 6 bases, and 18 bases lay between the germline ends. The CDR3 length is 14 residues. The CDR3 sequence: CASRVGGLAGEQYF. The DNA for the CDR3 is TGCGCCAGCAGAGTCGGGGGCCTAGCAGGCGAGCAGTACTTC.

This sequence joins TRBV18 and TRBJ1-4; TRBD1 might be the D (6 bases). The CDR3 is 16 residues long. The germline V gene has CDR1 KGHSH and CDR2 LQKENI. V was shortened by 1 base and J by 4 bases, with 13 bases between the two germline ends. The CDR3 DNA reads as TGTGCCAGCTCACCACTCATGGACAGCCGTAATGAAAAACTGTTTTTT. Its translation is CASSPLMDSRNEKLFF.

The chain recombines TRBV25-1 with TRBJ2-3; D is undetermined. The germline gives CDR1 MGHDK, CDR2 SYGVNS. Trimming stripped 2 bases from V and 4 bases from J, with 10 bases between. The length of the CDR3 is 14 residues. The CDR3 coding sequence is TGTGCCAGCAGTGAAATTGGGAAGGCAGATACGCAGTATTTT. Protein product: CASSEIGKADTQYF.

The chain couples TRBV29-1 to TRBJ2-3, with a tentative D call TRBD2 (6 bases). Germline V gene sequence: CDR1 SQVTM, CDR2 ANQGSEA. The CDR3 contains 13 residues. V was trimmed by 3 bases and J by 5 bases, leaving 12 bases between them. CDR3: CSVERGEQDTQYF. The CDR3 region has the DNA TGCAGCGTTGAGCGGGGAGAGCAAGATACGCAGTATTTT.

V gene TRBV6-1 combines with J gene TRBJ2-3; the D is unclear. CDR3 length: 14 residues. Germline CDR1 reads MNHNS; CDR2 reads SASEGT. V was pared by 7 bases and J by 6 bases, with 17 bases between. The DNA for the CDR3 is TGTGCCAGCAAGGTACGGCAAAGATCGGATACGCAGTATTTT. The encoded protein is CASKVRQRSDTQYF.

CDR3 amino acids: CASRVGGRADTQYF. CDR3 nucleotides: TGTGCCAGCCGGGTCGGCGGGAGGGCAGATACGCAGTATTTT. V gene TRBV6-1 combines with J gene TRBJ2-3; 9 nucleotides align to TRBD2. CDR3 length: 14 amino acids. CDR1 is MNHNS, CDR2 SASEGT, per germline. The trim removed 8 bases at V and 4 bases at J, leaving 7 bases unmatched.

The chain recombines TRBV28 with TRBJ2-7, with a possible D match to TRBD2 (6 bases). This CDR3 spans 14 amino acids. Germline-derived CDR1 and CDR2 are MDHEN and SYDVKM. V was cut by 8 bases and J by 6 bases, with 20 bases left in between. CDR3 in amino acids: CASRERLTGSEQYF. The CDR3 DNA sequence: TGTGCCAGCCGGGAGAGGCTTACTGGAAGCGAGCAGTACTTC. Together with reference TRBV28 and TRBJ2-7, the CDR3 gives the full variable domain: DVKVTQSSRYLVKRTGEKVFLECVQDMDHENMFWYRQDPGLGLRLIYFSYDVKMKEKGDIPEGYSVSREKKERFSLILESASTNQTSMYLCASRERLTGSEQYFGPGTRLTVT.

A note on this clone: An end of the junction does not agree with germline; a read error may underlie this. This chain uses TRBV7-7 with TRBJ2-1; D might be TRBD2 (5 bases). This CDR3 has 15 residues. Germline V gene lookup returns CDR1 SSHAT and CDR2 FNYEAQ (reference sequence). As DNA, the CDR3 is TGTGCTAGCAGCTTCCGGGAAGGCCCCTACAATGAGCAGTTCTTC. Translation gives CASSFREGPYNEQFF.

The V gene is TRBV6-5, the J gene TRBJ2-2; 9 nucleotides line up with TRBD2. This CDR3 contains 14 residues. Trimming cost V 6 bases and J 7 bases; bases outside gene matches: 6. In germline, CDR1 is MNHEY, CDR2 SVGAGI. Here the CDR3 reads CASRGTSRGGELFF. The CDR3 DNA sequence: TGTGCCAGCAGGGGGACTAGCCGGGGCGGGGAGCTGTTTTTT.

The J gene is TRBJ2-7, the V gene TRBV5-5, with D uncertain. CDR1 is SGHKS and CDR2 is YYEKEE in the germline V gene (reference sequence). This CDR3 is 12 amino acids long. V was pared by 0 bases and J by 4 bases, with 5 bases between. CDR3 sequence: CASSLAVYEQYF. The CDR3 region has the DNA TGTGCCAGCAGCTTGGCGGTATACGAGCAGTACTTC.

The chain combines TRBV10-2 with TRBJ2-1; 10 positions agree with TRBD2. Germline V lookup: CDR1 WSHSY, CDR2 SAAADI. After removal of 4 bases from V and 4 bases from J, the junction contained 4 bases not matched to a gene. This CDR3 contains 15 residues. CDR3 protein: CASSGLAGRYNEQFF. CDR3 bases: TGCGCCAGCAGTGGACTAGCGGGTCGTTACAATGAGCAGTTCTTC.

V and J are TRBV4-2 and TRBJ2-7; maybe TRBD2 (5 bases). V was cut by 0 bases and J by 4 bases, with 16 bases left in between. This CDR3 spans 16 amino acids. Germline V lookup: CDR1 LGHNA, CDR2 YNFKEQ. CDR3 DNA sequence: TGTGCCAGCAGCCAAGATTTTAGGTGGGAGTTGTACGAGCAGTACTTC. Amino acids: CASSQDFRWELYEQYF.

The chain recombines TRBV28 with TRBJ2-5; D possibly corresponds to TRBD1 (6 bases). This CDR3 contains 18 residues. Per germline, CDR1 MDHEN and CDR2 SYDVKM. Between the trimmed V and J ends, which lost 5 bases and 2 bases, there was a span of 24 bases. CDR3 coding DNA: TGTGCCAGCAGTCCCACAGGGCGGTCCAGCTCTTTTCAAGAGACCCAGTACTTC. This translates into CASSPTGRSSSFQETQYF.